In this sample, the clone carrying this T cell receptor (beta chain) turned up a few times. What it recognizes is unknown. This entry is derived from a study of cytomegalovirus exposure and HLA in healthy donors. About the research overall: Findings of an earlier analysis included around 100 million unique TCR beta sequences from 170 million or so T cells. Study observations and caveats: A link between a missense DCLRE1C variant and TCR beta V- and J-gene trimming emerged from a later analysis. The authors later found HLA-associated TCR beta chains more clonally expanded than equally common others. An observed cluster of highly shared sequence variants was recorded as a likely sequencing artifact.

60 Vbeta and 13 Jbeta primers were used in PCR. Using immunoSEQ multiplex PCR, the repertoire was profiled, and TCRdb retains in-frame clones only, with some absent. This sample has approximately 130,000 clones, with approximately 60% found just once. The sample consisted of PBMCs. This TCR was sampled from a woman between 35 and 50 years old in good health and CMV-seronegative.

In DNA, the CDR3 is TGTGCCAGCAGCGTAGTAGACAGGGGAGCTGGAAACACCATATATTTT. It yields the protein CASSVVDRGAGNTIYF. The V call is TRBV9, the J call TRBJ1-3; TRBD1 aligns across 8 bases. J was trimmed by 2 bases and V by 0 bases; bases with no gene match: 4. CDR3 size: 16 residues. Germline V lookup: CDR1 SGDLS, CDR2 YYNGEE.